Sequencing of this T cell receptor beta chain was carried out in a study of blood T cell repertoires in COVID-19. Background on the study: Samples of COVID-19 (acute and convalescent) were obtained from the United States, Italy and Spain.

This clone appeared many times. The CDR3 spans 12 residues. Trimming stripped 8 bases from V and 6 bases from J, with 12 bases between. Sequenced by immunoSEQ multiplex PCR; TCRdb stores in-frame clones only, minus some. The sample records about 190,000 clones, roughly three quarters being singletons. This rearrangement joins TRBV5-3 to TRBJ1-5; D is undetermined. TRBV5-3 is an ORF, with its function uncertain. The receptor's source is a man between 60 and 70 years old with active or convalescent COVID-19. The source material was peripheral blood. The CDR3 nucleotides are TGTGCCAGGCGGTCCCGCCGTCAGCCCCAGCATTTT. Translating it yields CARRSRRQPQHF.